This T cell receptor (beta chain) is from a study of STAT3 mutations in large granular lymphocyte leukemia. Profiling relied on immunoSEQ multiplex PCR, and the TCRdb table lists in-frame clones only, not all of them. The profile covers under 20,000 clones, with around 92% appearing a single time and 45% taken by the ten largest. The study, taken as a whole, reports: At least one immunodominant TCR beta clonotype appeared in every T-cell large granular lymphocyte leukemia patient.

About this clone: Antigen specificity is unknown.

This CDR3 spans 16 amino acids. V gave up 0 bases and J gave up 4 bases, with 14 bases separating them. Germline V gives CDR1 SGDLS, CDR2 YYNGEE. This TCR was sampled from a man between 60 and 70 years old with T-cell large granular lymphocyte leukemia. Some clones in this sample may be carry-over from other donors' samples. The J gene is TRBJ1-3, the V gene TRBV9; perhaps TRBD1 as D (5 bases). The sequencing sample was made of peripheral blood mononuclear cells. In DNA form, the CDR3 reads TGTGCCAGCAGCGTAGAGGAAGCCAGGGAAGGAAACACCATATATTTT. Its translation: CASSVEEAREGNTIYF.